Detailed here is one T cell receptor (beta chain). Its specific antigen is unknown. Base qualities are not at hand, and no much larger clone is one base apart. The record originates from a study of blood T cell repertoires in COVID-19 (dated by TCRdb to the early 2020s). Regarding the study in general: Samples covering the acute and convalescent phases of COVID-19 were provided by collaborators in the United States, Italy and Spain. The prospective study material was composed of cDNA or gDNA derived from T cells, B-cell-depleted T cells, or PBMCs. The dataset comprised deeply sampled blood TCRbeta repertoires from subjects exposed to, actively infected with, or recovered from COVID-19. The repertoires were released in a freely available public database meant as a resource for research on the immune response to SARS-CoV-2. Samples were obtained from the ongoing ImmuneRACE study (first 160 participants) and from 1,254 subjects provided by 6 global collaborators. Sample metadata almost always included a de-identified subject ID, COVID-19 status, age in years and sex. HLA class I and class II types, where available, came from metadata supplied by the sample provider rather than from assay-based typing.

General conclusions and limits of the study: The amount of clinical and demographic metadata varied by source and participant and was provided uncurated.

The CDR3, cysteine through phenylalanine, is 14 amino acids long. The sequence is cut down to CDR3 DNA, 42 bases in frame from base 1. CDR1 and CDR2 are drawn from the germline V gene (reference sequence): MNHEY, SMNVEV. The V end loses 1 base and the J end loses 1 base, and a stretch of 7 bases separates them. The immunoSEQ Assay, a bias-controlled multiplex PCR, was used to amplify TCRbeta CDR3 regions from genomic DNA. The original methods were these. Within the assay, amplification of reference gene primers was used to estimate how many nucleated cells each sample contained. To quantify the absolute abundance of each unique TCRbeta CDR3 rearrangement, sequence reads were collapsed and filtered. For each sample, productive Simpson clonality was calculated by taking the square root of Simpson's diversity index across productive rearrangements. What TCRdb holds here is the immuneACCESS table cut down to in-frame rearrangements. Part of the clones is not present; checked against another copy, under half of the missing clones reflect an unresolved V gene, and the others are unexplained. V and J calls plus clone size are reproduced from that table; the DNA served to infer D and trimming. For this sample there are 85,000 to 120,000 clones; 80% to 95% appear just once. The ten largest account for less than 5.5% of the sample.

The collaborating institutions used their own protocols to collect whole blood in K2EDTA tubes. For TCRbeta analysis, collaborator samples were shipped as frozen whole blood, as isolated PBMCs, or as DNA extracted from either sample type. The sequence derives from a man between 18 and 35 years old with acute or convalescent COVID-19. This chain joins TRBV27 to TRBJ1-1, with the D gene uncertain. Sequencing was done on a sample of peripheral blood. This receptor carries the CDR3 CASSLFRENTEAFF. The DNA is TGTGCCAGCAGTTTATTCCGGGAGAACACTGAAGCTTTCTTT.